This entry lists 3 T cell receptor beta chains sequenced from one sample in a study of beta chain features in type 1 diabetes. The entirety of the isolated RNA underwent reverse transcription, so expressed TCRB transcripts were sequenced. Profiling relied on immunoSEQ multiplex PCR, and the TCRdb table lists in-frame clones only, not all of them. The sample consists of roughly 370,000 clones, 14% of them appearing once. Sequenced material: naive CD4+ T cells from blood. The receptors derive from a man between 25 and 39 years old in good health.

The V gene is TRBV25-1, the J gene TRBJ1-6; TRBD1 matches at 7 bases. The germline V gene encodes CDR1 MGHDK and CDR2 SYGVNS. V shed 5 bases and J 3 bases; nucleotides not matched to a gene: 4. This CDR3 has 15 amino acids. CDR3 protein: CASSPGQSYNSPLHF. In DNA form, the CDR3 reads TGTGCCAGCAGTCCGGGACAGAGCTATAATTCACCCCTCCACTTT.

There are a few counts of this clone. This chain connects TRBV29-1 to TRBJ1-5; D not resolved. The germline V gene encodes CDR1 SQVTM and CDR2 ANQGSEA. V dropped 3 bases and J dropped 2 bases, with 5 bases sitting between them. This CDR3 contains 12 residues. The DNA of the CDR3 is TGCAGCGTTGAGGCGGGCAATCAGCCCCAGCATTTT. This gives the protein CSVEAGNQPQHF. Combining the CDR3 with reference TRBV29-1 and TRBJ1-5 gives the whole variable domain SAVISQKPSRDICQRGTSLTIQCQVDSQVTMMFWYRQQPGQSLTLIATANQGSEATYESGFVIDKFPISRPNLTFSTLTVSNMSPEDSSIYLCSVEAGNQPQHFGDGTRLSIL.

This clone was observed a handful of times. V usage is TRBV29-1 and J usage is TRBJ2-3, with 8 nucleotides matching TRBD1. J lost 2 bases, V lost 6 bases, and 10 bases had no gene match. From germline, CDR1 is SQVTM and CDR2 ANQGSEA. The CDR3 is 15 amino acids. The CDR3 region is CSVHPRDRHTDTQYF. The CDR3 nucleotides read TGCAGCGTGCATCCACGGGACAGGCACACAGATACGCAGTATTTT.